The 23 T cell receptor beta chains below all came from one sample that was sequenced in a study of regulatory T cells in long-lasting Graves disease. Time point reported: newly diagnosed GD, antithyroid drugs for less than 3 months. Making the TCR library involved RNA that had been extracted from PBMCs. TCR beta libraries were built with iRepertoire HTBI primers and Arm-PCR of CDR3 regions. TCRdb re-analysed the multiplex PCR reads in MiXCR, keeping a single row per CDR3 protein. The sample lists about 440,000 distinct CDR3 sequences, 15% occurring once. These records were also assigned to another study, of T cells in Graves' hyperthyroidism and ophthalmopathy.

Specimen: peripheral blood mononuclear cells (PBMCs), collected at new diagnosis, from a patient treated with antithyroid drugs. Source of these receptors: a woman under 40 with Graves disease.

J is TRBJ2-6 and V is TRBV6-1; D not resolved. CDR1 is MNHNS and CDR2 is SASEGT in the germline V gene. CDR3 size: 16 residues. Trimming cost V 6 bases and J 0 bases, with 12 bases left between them. The CDR3 bases are TGTGCCAGCAGGACGGGTACCAGCTCTGGGGCCAACGTCCTGACTTTC. The encoded protein is CASRTGTSSGANVLTF.

This chain connects TRBV24-1 to TRBJ2-3; 9 bases match TRBD2. The germline V gene encodes CDR1 KGHDR and CDR2 SFDVKD. V was clipped by 3 bases and J by 2 bases; unmatched bases: 8. The CDR3 totals 17 residues. In DNA, the CDR3 is TGTGCCACCAGTGATCAGAGACTAGCGGCAAACACAGATACGCAGTATTTT. The encoded protein is CATSDQRLAANTDTQYF.

The sample holds many counts of this clonotype. The rearrangement uses TRBV12-5 and TRBJ2-7; D is tentatively TRBD1 or TRBD2 (6 bases each). The CDR3 sequence is 13 residues long. Per the germline V gene, CDR1 is LGHNT and CDR2 is FRNRAP. The ends were cut back, 1 base at V and 7 bases at J, with 11 bases in the middle. Written as DNA, the CDR3 is TGTGCTAGTGGTTTGGCGGGGGCTGAGGAGCAGTACTTC. As protein: CASGLAGAEEQYF. The full variable domain, rest sourced from reference TRBV12-5 and TRBJ2-7, is DARVTQTPRHKVTEMGQEVTMRCQPILGHNTVFWYRQTMMQGLELLAYFRNRAPLDDSGMPKDRFSAEMPDATLATLKIQPSEPRDSAVYFCASGLAGAEEQYFGPGTRLTVT.

This chain uses TRBV29-1 with TRBJ2-7; 10 positions match TRBD2. V lost 5 bases to trimming and J lost 4 bases; unmatched junction nucleotides: 11. The CDR3 is 15 residues long. From germline, CDR1 is SQVTM and CDR2 ANQGSEA. CDR3 in amino acids: CSVRFRGTSEYEQYF. CDR3 coding DNA: TGCAGCGTTAGGTTCCGGGGGACTAGCGAATACGAGCAGTACTTC.

This clonotype was recorded at least ten times. The rearrangement links TRBV29-1 to TRBJ1-1, with D possibly being TRBD1 (5 bases). Trimming removed 5 bases at V and 0 bases at J, with 22 bases between. The CDR3 loop spans 17 amino acids. Germline V gene data show CDR1 as SQVTM and CDR2 as ANQGSEA. In DNA, the CDR3 is TGCAGCGTTAGCCCGAGGGGCCGGGGAGGGGTGAACACTGAAGCTTTCTTT. It encodes CSVSPRGRGGVNTEAFF.

This clonotype was seen repeatedly, ten times or more. The rearrangement links TRBV12-3 or TRBV12-4 to TRBJ2-7, with 9 bases lining up with TRBD1. This CDR3 contains 14 residues. The V gene end was trimmed by 6 bases and the J gene end by 7 bases; junction bases not matched to a gene: 10. CDR3 DNA sequence: TGTGCCAGCAGCCGGGACAGGGTATCTGGTGAGCAGTACTTC. Its translation: CASSRDRVSGEQYF.

The chain has TRBV7-9 and TRBJ2-1; D gene ambiguous. Germline lookup yields CDR1 SEHNR and CDR2 FQNEAQ (reference sequence). V gave up 2 bases and J gave up 6 bases, with 14 bases separating them. CDR3 length: 15 residues. The CDR3 reads CASSLLAREFNEQFF. The CDR3 DNA reads as TGTGCCAGCAGCTTATTGGCTAGGGAATTCAATGAGCAGTTCTTC.

This clonotype has just a few counts. The CDR3 coding sequence is TGCAGTGCTAGAGATTTAGGAACAAAAGTTCTTGGATATGGCTACACCTTC. It codes for CSARDLGTKVLGYGYTF. The chain joins TRBV20-1 to TRBJ1-2; D uncertain. The CDR3 runs 17 residues. The germline gives CDR1 DFQATT, CDR2 SNEGSKA (reference sequence). Trimming left V 0 bases short and J 5 bases short, with 22 bases between.

This clonotype showed up many times. This rearrangement joins TRBV12-3 or TRBV12-4 to TRBJ1-2, with 7 nucleotides matching TRBD1. The trim removed 8 bases at V and 3 bases at J, leaving 9 bases unmatched. There are 14 residues in the CDR3. CDR3 coding DNA: TGTGCCAGCGGTGAGACAGGGCGTGACTATGGCTACACCTTC. Protein: CASGETGRDYGYTF.

This clonotype was found a few times. This chain uses TRBV28 with TRBJ1-4; possibly TRBD1 for D (6 bases). This CDR3 is 18 amino acids long. V lost 1 base to trimming and J lost 1 base, with 16 bases between them. CDR1 and CDR2 (germline): MDHEN, SYDVKM. This chain's CDR3 is CASSLLQGSGVTNEKLFF. CDR3 DNA sequence: TGTGCCAGCAGTTTATTGCAGGGGTCCGGAGTAACTAATGAAAAACTGTTTTTT. The whole variable domain, remainder taken from reference TRBV28 and TRBJ1-4, is DVKVTQSSRYLVKRTGEKVFLECVQDMDHENMFWYRQDPGLGLRLIYFSYDVKMKEKGDIPEGYSVSREKKERFSLILESASTNQTSMYLCASSLLQGSGVTNEKLFFGSGTQLSVL.

This clonotype was recorded at least ten times. The rearrangement uses TRBV18 and TRBJ1-1; TRBD1 matches 8 bases. The CDR3 is 15 residues long. Unmatched junction bases numbered 6, after V lost 3 bases and J lost 3 bases. Germline lookup yields CDR1 KGHSH and CDR2 LQKENI. Here the CDR3 DNA reads TGTGCCAGCTCACCCACAGGGGGGGGGCACACTGAAGCTTTCTTT. This sequence encodes CASSPTGGGHTEAFF. Based on the CDR3 plus reference TRBV18 and TRBJ1-1, the full variable domain is NAGVMQNPRHLVRRRGQEARLRCSPMKGHSHVYWYRQLPEEGLKFMVYLQKENIIDESGMPKERFSAEFPKEGPSILRIQQVVRGDSAAYFCASSPTGGGHTEAFFGQGTRLTVV.

The sample holds many counts of this clonotype. This sequence joins TRBV20-1 and TRBJ2-7; the match to TRBD1 covers 9 bases. CDR3 size: 11 residues. Looked up from germline, CDR1 is DFQATT and CDR2 is SNEGSKA (reference sequence). Trimming cost V 6 bases and J 6 bases; bases outside gene matches: 3. The CDR3 DNA is TGCAGTGCCCGGACAGGGGTCGAGCAGTACTTC. This sequence encodes CSARTGVEQYF.

This clonotype was observed a handful of times. The V call is TRBV18, the J call TRBJ2-3, with a weak D call TRBD2 (5 bases). The V end was cut by 3 bases, the J end by 0 bases, with 16 bases between. The length of the CDR3 is 17 residues. Germline values: CDR1 KGHSH, CDR2 LQKENI. This CDR3 is CASSPSGRAASTDTQYF. In DNA form, the CDR3 reads TGTGCCAGCTCACCGTCTGGGCGGGCAGCTAGCACAGATACGCAGTATTTT.

Only a few counts were recorded for this clonotype. This chain uses TRBV5-6 with TRBJ2-3, with 7 positions matching TRBD1. In germline, CDR1 is SGHDT, CDR2 YYEEEE. This CDR3 contains 16 residues. V trimming: 4 bases; J trimming: 0 bases; junction bases outside the gene matches: 8. The CDR3 DNA is TGTGCCAGCAGCATTGGGACAGCCTCTAGCACAGATACGCAGTATTTT. It is translated as CASSIGTASSTDTQYF.

This clonotype was counted ten times or more. The chain uses TRBV15 and TRBJ2-3; TRBD2 is a possible D gene (5 bases). V shed 9 bases and J shed 3 bases, with 16 bases lying between them. Germline loops: CDR1 LNHNV, CDR2 YYDKDF (reference sequence). The CDR3 runs to 14 residues. This chain's CDR3 is CATQEVVGTDTQYF. CDR3 DNA: TGTGCCACTCAGGAGGTAGTTGGTACAGATACGCAGTATTTT.

There are many counts of this clonotype. The chain combines TRBV30 with TRBJ1-1; possibly TRBD1 for D (5 bases). Germline V gene sequence: CDR1 GTSNPN, CDR2 SVGIG (reference sequence). CDR3 length: 13 amino acids. The ends were cut back, 2 bases at V and 0 bases at J, with 7 bases in the middle. The CDR3 DNA follows: TGTGCCTGGAGTAAGGGGTTGAACACTGAAGCTTTCTTT. Translated, it gives CAWSKGLNTEAFF.

V gene TRBV6-2 or TRBV6-3 combines with J gene TRBJ2-3; D may correspond to TRBD1 or TRBD2 (5 bases each). V was cut by 5 bases and J by 7 bases, with 25 bases left in between. Germline CDR1 MNHEY, CDR2 SVGEGT. The CDR3 runs 17 residues. CDR3: CASSEEGRGDLRNTQYF. CDR3 DNA: TGTGCCAGCAGTGAAGAGGGGCGAGGGGACCTTCGGAATACGCAGTATTTT.

This clonotype showed up just a few times. This rearrangement joins TRBV5-1 to TRBJ2-5; 7 nucleotides match TRBD1. In germline, CDR1 is SGHRS, CDR2 YFSETQ. V gave up 2 bases and J gave up 5 bases; unmatched junction bases: 6. The CDR3 sequence is 14 residues long. The CDR3 DNA reads TGCGCCAGCAGCTTCGGACAGGTCGTTGAGACCCAGTACTTC. It codes for CASSFGQVVETQYF.

This clonotype has at least ten counts. The chain recombines TRBV15 with TRBJ2-7; D is unresolved. This CDR3 is 13 amino acids long. Germline V gene lookup returns CDR1 LNHNV and CDR2 YYDKDF (reference sequence). The V gene lost 0 bases and the J gene lost 0 bases, with 3 bases spanning the gap. The CDR3 spells CATSRDDSYEQYF. Written as DNA, the CDR3 is TGTGCCACCAGCAGAGACGACTCCTACGAGCAGTACTTC.

This clonotype showed up many times. This chain connects TRBV19 to TRBJ1-1; D uncertain. The CDR3 consists of 14 residues. Trimming stripped 0 bases from V and 5 bases from J, with 10 bases between. The germline gives CDR1 LNHDA, CDR2 SQIVND (reference sequence). The CDR3 here is CASSIDSWGTEAFF. The CDR3 coding sequence is TGTGCCAGTAGTATAGACAGCTGGGGTACTGAAGCTTTCTTT. The complete variable domain, with remaining parts taken from reference TRBV19 and TRBJ1-1, reads DGGITQSPKYLFRKEGQNVTLSCEQNLNHDAMYWYRQDPGQGLRLIYYSQIVNDFQKGDIAEGYSVSREKKESFPLTVTSAQKNPTAFYLCASSIDSWGTEAFFGQGTRLTVV.

This clonotype was recorded many times. Written as DNA, the CDR3 is TGTGCCTCCCAATACCAGTCCCTGGGTGAGCAGTACTTC. Its translation is CASQYQSLGEQYF. The gene calls are TRBV12-3 or TRBV12-4 and TRBJ2-7; unclear D gene. The ends were cut back, 11 bases at V and 7 bases at J, with 21 bases in the middle. The CDR3 spans 13 residues.

CDR3 amino acids: CASIKQAWIPGETQYF. The DNA for the CDR3 is TGTGCCAGCATAAAACAAGCGTGGATCCCCGGGGAGACCCAGTACTTC. V is TRBV6-1 and J is TRBJ2-5; D is uncertain. The CDR3 consists of 16 residues. Looked up from germline, CDR1 is MNHNS and CDR2 is SASEGT. Trimming took off 7 bases at V and 5 bases at J, with 23 bases between the two ends.

This clonotype was counted many times. The V call is TRBV11-2, the J call TRBJ2-5, with a weak D call TRBD1 (6 bases). CDR3 size: 14 residues. Trimming pared 6 bases from V and 2 bases from J, leaving 13 bases between. Germline lookup yields CDR1 SGHAT and CDR2 FQNNGV. The CDR3 DNA sequence: TGTGCCAGCAGGGGGGCCCCGGGGCAAGAGACCCAGTACTTC. Its protein product is CASRGAPGQETQYF.